This passage covers 22 T cell receptor beta chains from one sample sequenced in a study of control samples from healthy donors and cancer patients. The data were produced by immunoSEQ multiplex PCR, yet TCRdb's version contains in-frame clones alone and is incomplete. The top ten hold 8.5% to 10% of the sample, which has 90,000 or so clones, 85% to 90% seen once. The material sequenced was PBMCs. Receptors were obtained from a woman aged 45-59 years with colorectal cancer.

The CDR3 here is CASGSDLGVGAFF. CDR3 sequence (DNA): TGTGCTAGTGGTTCTGATTTAGGGGTTGGGGCTTTCTTT. V and J are TRBV12-5 and TRBJ1-1; TRBD1 is a possible D gene (5 bases). This CDR3 is built from 13 residues. Germline V gene data show CDR1 as LGHNT and CDR2 as FRNRAP. V was clipped by 4 bases and J by 11 bases, with 17 bases between them. The full variable domain, rest sourced from reference TRBV12-5 and TRBJ1-1, is DARVTQTPRHKVTEMGQEVTMRCQPILGHNTVFWYRQTMMQGLELLAYFRNRAPLDDSGMPKDRFSAEMPDATLATLKIQPSEPRDSAVYFCASGSDLGVGAFFGQGTRLTVV.

This clone was observed a single time. The chain uses TRBV3-1 (or the pseudogene TRBV3-2) and TRBJ1-2; TRBD1 matches 8 bases. The germline CDR1 and CDR2 sequences are LGHDT and YNNKEL (reference sequence). The length of the CDR3 is 14 residues. The trim removed 4 bases at V and 4 bases at J, leaving 5 bases unmatched. CDR3: CASSPVGQVYGYTF. CDR3 nucleotides: TGTGCCAGCAGCCCCGTGGGACAGGTCTATGGCTACACCTTC.

This clone was detected once. This sequence joins TRBV4-3 and TRBJ1-2, with D tentatively TRBD1 (5 bases). The CDR3 runs to 14 residues. CDR1 and CDR2 (germline): LGHNA, YSLEER. Deletions cut 0 bases from V and 8 bases from J, with 13 bases between. The CDR3 DNA reads TGCGCCAGCAGCCAAGATCGGCGGGGCGAAGGCTACACCTTC. It encodes CASSQDRRGEGYTF.

The genes are TRBV2 and TRBJ1-2, with unresolved D. V lost 8 bases and J lost 2, with 18 bases in between. The CDR3 length is 15 residues. Germline V gene data show CDR1 as SNHLY and CDR2 as FYNNEI. The CDR3 spells CASYPATVSNYGYTF. The CDR3 coding sequence is TGTGCCAGCTACCCAGCGACGGTTTCGAACTATGGCTACACCTTC.

The chain carries TRBV6-2 or TRBV6-3 and TRBJ2-1; a possible D gene is TRBD2 (5 bases). V lost 5 bases and J lost 7, with 15 bases in between. Germline V gene lookup returns CDR1 MNHEY and CDR2 SVGEGT. The CDR3 length is 14 residues. This CDR3 reads CASSLARIRNEQFF. In DNA form, the CDR3 reads TGTGCCAGCAGTCTAGCCCGAATCAGGAATGAGCAGTTCTTC.

The chain is built from TRBV11-3 and TRBJ2-1; 8 bases are a match to TRBD2. Losses at the gene ends were 1 base for V and 3 bases for J; bases not matched to a gene: 14. CDR1 is SGHNT, CDR2 YENEEA, per germline. The CDR3 is 19 residues long. CDR3: CASSLGRDLAGISYNEQFF. DNA of the CDR3: TGTGCCAGCAGCTTAGGTAGGGACTTAGCGGGGATAAGCTACAATGAGCAGTTCTTC.

V and J are TRBV19 and TRBJ2-4, with D unresolved. Trimming removed 3 bases at V and 1 base at J, with 7 bases between. Germline loops: CDR1 LNHDA, CDR2 SQIVND (reference sequence). The CDR3 has 14 amino acids. DNA for the CDR3: TGTGCCAGTAGTATTCAGTCTGCCAAAAACATTCAGTACTTC. The encoded protein is CASSIQSAKNIQYF.

The chain couples TRBV18 to TRBJ2-1; the match to TRBD2 covers 12 bases. In germline, CDR1 is KGHSH, CDR2 LQKENI. J was trimmed by 5 bases and V by 3 bases; bases with no gene match: 2. The CDR3 spans 15 residues. For the CDR3, the DNA is TGTGCCAGCTCACCGCGACTAGCGGGGGACAATGAGCAGTTCTTC. As protein: CASSPRLAGDNEQFF.

In this sample, this clone turned up once. The chain links TRBV12-3 or TRBV12-4 to TRBJ2-1; D is unresolved. V dropped 1 base and J dropped 5 bases, with 6 bases sitting between them. This CDR3 contains 13 residues. The CDR3 DNA follows: TGTGCCAGCAGTTTAGTCCCAGACAATGAGCAGTTCTTC. The encoded protein is CASSLVPDNEQFF.

This sequence joins TRBV9 and TRBJ2-2, with D tentatively TRBD1 (5 bases). V was clipped by 0 bases and J by 0 bases, with 9 bases between them. The CDR3 is made up of 16 amino acids. Per the germline V gene, CDR1 is SGDLS and CDR2 is YYNGEE. The CDR3 reads CASSVAQGTNTGELFF. The CDR3 nucleotides read TGTGCCAGCAGCGTAGCGCAGGGCACGAACACCGGGGAGCTGTTTTTT.

This clone has a handful of counts. V is TRBV7-8 and J is TRBJ2-2; the D gene is possibly TRBD2 (5 bases). Germline CDR1 reads SGHVS; CDR2 reads FQNEAQ. CDR3 length: 14 residues. Deletions cut 5 bases from V and 7 bases from J, with 14 bases between. The CDR3 bases are TGTGCCAGCAGCCGGACTTATGGAGGCGGGGAGCTGTTTTTT. The encoded protein is CASSRTYGGGELFF.

J is TRBJ1-2 and V is TRBV28; 8 bases are shared with TRBD1. Germline loops: CDR1 MDHEN, CDR2 SYDVKM. V lost 6 bases to trimming and J lost 6 bases; unmatched junction nucleotides: 18. CDR3 length: 17 amino acids. The CDR3 DNA reads TGTGCCAGCAGAATGGGACAGGTTGGAAGTAGTAGTAATGGCTACACCTTC. As protein: CASRMGQVGSSSNGYTF.

There are a few counts of this clone. The chain has TRBV5-5 and TRBJ1-3; D gene uncertain. Trimming took 0 bases from V and 4 from J, leaving 8 bases between them. In germline, CDR1 is SGHKS, CDR2 YYEKEE (reference sequence). The CDR3 is 14 amino acids. The DNA of the CDR3 is TGTGCCAGCAGCTTGGGAGTCGACGGAAACACCATATATTTT. Its translation: CASSLGVDGNTIYF.

This sequence joins TRBV3-1 (or the pseudogene TRBV3-2) and TRBJ1-2; a weak D match, TRBD1 (5 bases). The V end lost 1 base, the J end lost 10 bases, and 10 bases lay between the germline ends. Germline V gene data show CDR1 as LGHDT and CDR2 as YNNKEL (reference sequence). CDR3 length: 12 residues. This chain's CDR3 is CASSQGPGSYTF. The CDR3, as DNA: TGTGCCAGCAGCCAAGGCCCAGGGTCCTACACCTTC.

The V gene is TRBV4-1, the J gene TRBJ2-1; TRBD1 matches at 9 bases. Germline V gives CDR1 MGHRA, CDR2 YSYEKL. This CDR3 comprises 16 residues. Germline trimming cut 4 bases from V and 1 base from J; bases unmatched to any gene: 5. CDR3 bases: TGCGCCAGCAGCCTCGGACAGGGGAGTTCCTACAATGAGCAGTTCTTC. As protein: CASSLGQGSSYNEQFF.

The chain couples TRBV5-1 to TRBJ1-1, with D maybe TRBD1 (5 bases). Germline CDR1 SGHRS, CDR2 YFSETQ. The CDR3 is 14 residues long. The ends were cut back, 0 bases at V and 1 base at J, with 7 bases in the middle. This CDR3 reads CASSLDRPNTEAFF. In nucleotides, the CDR3 is TGCGCCAGCAGCTTGGACAGGCCGAACACTGAAGCTTTCTTT.

Only a few counts were recorded for this clone. J is TRBJ2-7 and V is TRBV7-9; TRBD1 is a possible D gene (5 bases). Between the trimmed V and J ends, which lost 1 base and 5 bases, there was a span of 15 bases. The CDR3 has 15 residues. Looked up from germline, CDR1 is SEHNR and CDR2 is FQNEAQ (reference sequence). The CDR3 is CASSLDGQGRNEQYV. The CDR3 nucleotides read TGTGCCAGCAGCTTAGACGGCCAGGGCAGGAACGAGCAGTACGTC.

The genes are TRBV7-9 and TRBJ2-5, with 9 bases identical to TRBD1. Per germline, CDR1 SEHNR and CDR2 FQNEAQ (reference sequence). V was clipped by 5 bases and J by 2 bases; unmatched bases: 9. This CDR3 has 16 residues. The DNA of the CDR3 is TGTGCCAGCAGCACCCGGACAGGGGACCCTCAAGAGACCCAGTACTTC. As protein: CASSTRTGDPQETQYF.

The chain carries TRBV6-5 and TRBJ1-1, with 9 bases that match TRBD1. CDR1 is MNHEY, CDR2 SVGAGI, per germline. V shed 2 bases, J shed 6 bases, and the junction held 4 bases outside the gene matches. The CDR3 runs 14 residues. The CDR3 here is CASSYGDRAAEAFF. CDR3 bases: TGTGCCAGCAGTTACGGGGACAGGGCGGCTGAAGCTTTCTTT.

The V call is TRBV6-1, the J call TRBJ1-1, with 8 bases lining up with TRBD1. V lost 6 bases to trimming and J lost 6 bases; unmatched junction nucleotides: 12. The CDR3 consists of 15 residues. In germline, CDR1 is MNHNS, CDR2 SASEGT. For the CDR3, the DNA is TGTGCCAGCAGCCAGACAGGGGCGAAGTCCCCTGAAGCTTTCTTT. Its translation: CASSQTGAKSPEAFF.

The sample holds one count of this clone. The genes are TRBV7-2 and TRBJ1-5; the D gene is possibly TRBD1 (5 bases). The V gene's germline CDR1 is SGHTA and CDR2 FQGNSA. V was clipped by 5 bases and J by 5 bases, with 16 bases between them. The CDR3 spans 15 residues. The CDR3 loop reads CASSPVWGGDQPQHF. CDR3 nucleotide sequence: TGTGCCAGCAGCCCAGTCTGGGGGGGTGATCAGCCCCAGCATTTT.

This clone was counted a single time. The genes are TRBV7-2 and TRBJ2-2; perhaps TRBD1 as D (6 bases). Germline loops: CDR1 SGHTA, CDR2 FQGNSA. This CDR3 contains 14 residues. Trimming removed 4 bases at V and 4 bases at J, with 10 bases between. The CDR3 region is CASSSGTITGELFF. The CDR3 DNA follows: TGTGCCAGCAGCTCCGGGACAATCACCGGGGAGCTGTTTTTT.